This passage covers 20 T cell receptor beta chains from one sample sequenced in a study of T cell repertoires in aging, cancer and after chemotherapy. A mixed TRB-A/B primer pool amplified rearranged TRB by multiplex touch-down PCR. From the multiplex PCR reads, TCRdb called clonotypes with MiXCR, one entry per CDR3 protein. The sample includes some 3,000 distinct CDR3 sequences, about 35% of them seen just once. The template was genomic DNA from peripheral blood, not RNA. Sequenced input: blood. These receptors were obtained from a human donor with a solid tumor.

The chain is built from TRBV5-5 and TRBJ2-7; D possibly corresponds to TRBD2 (5 bases). Deletions cut 4 bases from V and 7 bases from J, with 18 bases between. Germline CDR1 is SGHKS and CDR2 is YYEKEE (reference sequence). This CDR3 has 14 amino acids. The DNA of the CDR3 is TGTGCCAGCAGCCCTTTTCAGGAGGTCTGGGAGCAGTACTTC. It codes for CASSPFQEVWEQYF.

This clonotype was seen just once. J is TRBJ1-5 and V is TRBV19, with 8 bases aligning to TRBD1. In germline, CDR1 is LNHDA, CDR2 SQIVND (reference sequence). The CDR3 sequence is 18 residues long. With 4 bases clipped from V and 1 base from J, the junction kept 12 bases outside the gene matches. CDR3 bases: TGTGCCAGTAGTAGTTGGAACAGGGGGTCAATGAGCAATCAGCCCCAGCATTTT. Translation gives CASSSWNRGSMSNQPQHF.

This clonotype showed up just once. The chain links TRBV20-1 to TRBJ2-1; TRBD2 matches at 9 bases. CDR3 size: 14 residues. CDR1 and CDR2 (germline): DFQATT, SNEGSKA (reference sequence). Trimming took 5 bases from V and 10 from J; bases not matched to a gene: 12. CDR3 nucleotide sequence: TGCAGTGCTTTACCCGGGACTAGCTTCCGGGAGCAGTTCTTC. Its protein is CSALPGTSFREQFF.

This clonotype has more than one count but fewer than ten. This chain uses TRBV24-1 with TRBJ2-1; TRBD2 matches 12 bases. CDR3 length equals 16 residues. J gave up 5 bases and V 2 bases, and 3 bases lay outside the gene matches. Per the germline V gene, CDR1 is KGHDR and CDR2 is SFDVKD. This CDR3 is CATSDSGTSGHNEQFF. CDR3 DNA sequence: TGTGCCACCAGTGATTCCGGGACTAGCGGGCACAATGAGCAGTTCTTC.

Concerning this clonotype itself: A single base separates this from a much larger clone, so it may be a read error. V and J are TRBV12-3 or TRBV12-4 and TRBJ1-2; D remains ambiguous. The CDR3 consists of 11 residues. With 6 bases removed from V and 7 bases from J, the gap between germline ends came to 9 bases. The CDR3 protein is CASRHISGYTF. For the CDR3, the DNA is TGTGCCAGCAGACATATCAGTGGCTACACCTTC.

This rearrangement joins TRBV5-4 to TRBJ1-3, with D perhaps TRBD1 (5 bases). CDR1 is SGHNT, CDR2 YYREEE, per germline (reference sequence). The ends were cut back, 0 bases at V and 0 bases at J, with 10 bases in the middle. The CDR3 totals 16 residues. The chain's CDR3 is CASSLDRGSSGNTIYF. CDR3 DNA: TGTGCCAGCAGCTTGGACCGGGGGAGCTCTGGAAACACCATATATTTT.

The V gene is TRBV6-5, the J gene TRBJ2-1; 11 bases are a match to TRBD2. Germline V CDR1 and CDR2: MNHEY, SVGAGI. The CDR3 has 15 residues. The trim removed 4 bases at V and 6 bases at J, leaving 5 bases unmatched. The CDR3 region is CASSLAGGSFNEQFF. In DNA form, the CDR3 reads TGTGCCAGCAGTTTAGCGGGAGGGTCTTTCAATGAGCAGTTCTTC.

The rearrangement links TRBV5-6 to TRBJ1-4, with 8 bases lining up with TRBD1. After removal of 4 bases from V and 8 bases from J, the junction contained 7 bases not matched to a gene. CDR3 length: 14 residues. Germline V lookup: CDR1 SGHDT, CDR2 YYEEEE. The CDR3 spells CASSPGGRGEKLFF. As DNA, the CDR3 is TGTGCCAGCAGCCCAGGGGGCAGGGGAGAAAAACTGTTTTTT. Looking up the rest from reference TRBV5-6 and TRBJ1-4 gives the full variable domain: DAGVTQSPTHLIKTRGQQVTLRCSPKSGHDTVSWYQQALGQGPQFIFQYYEEEERQRGNFPDRFSGHQFPNYSSELNVNALLLGDSALYLCASSPGGRGEKLFFGSGTQLSVL.

This clonotype was observed a handful of times. The gene calls are TRBV18 and TRBJ2-3; 8 nucleotides agree with TRBD1. This CDR3 contains 15 residues. Per germline, CDR1 KGHSH and CDR2 LQKENI. V shed 3 bases, J shed 3 bases, and the junction held 5 bases outside the gene matches. Here the CDR3 reads CASSPDRVGTDTQYF. Written as DNA, the CDR3 is TGTGCCAGCTCACCGGACAGGGTGGGTACAGATACGCAGTATTTT.

This clonotype was seen only a few times. The V and J genes are TRBV6-2 or TRBV6-3 and TRBJ2-1; D call uncertain. Germline values: CDR1 MNHEY, CDR2 SVGEGT. The V end was cut by 2 bases, the J end by 10 bases, with 21 bases between. The CDR3 is 16 residues long. As DNA, the CDR3 is TGTGCCAGCAGTTACACCGTCAGAGACCCGCGTTTCGAGCAGTTCTTC. Translating it yields CASSYTVRDPRFEQFF.

The CDR3 loop is CATSRDSGEGNQPQHF. CDR3 sequence (DNA): TGTGCCACCAGCAGAGACTCAGGGGAAGGTAATCAGCCCCAGCATTTT. This rearrangement joins TRBV15 to TRBJ1-5; a weak D match, TRBD1 (6 bases). The CDR3 is 16 amino acids. In germline, CDR1 is LNHNV, CDR2 YYDKDF (reference sequence). The V end was cut by 0 bases, the J end by 4 bases, with 13 bases between.

A few counts support this clonotype. The rearrangement links TRBV5-4 to TRBJ2-5; D may correspond to TRBD1 or TRBD2 (5 bases each). CDR3 length: 14 amino acids. Deletions cut 2 bases from V and 1 base from J, with 9 bases between. Per the germline V gene, CDR1 is SGHNT and CDR2 is YYREEE (reference sequence). This CDR3 is CASSLSGTQETQYF. The CDR3 bases are TGTGCCAGCAGCTTATCCGGGACCCAAGAGACCCAGTACTTC.

The chain couples TRBV5-4 to TRBJ2-3; D unclear. CDR1 and CDR2 from the germline V gene are SGHNT and YYREEE (reference sequence). V gave up 3 bases and J gave up 0 bases, with 17 bases separating them. The length of the CDR3 is 17 residues. The CDR3 is CASSYTFFRISTDTQYF. In nucleotides, the CDR3 is TGTGCCAGCAGCTACACTTTTTTCAGGATTAGCACAGATACGCAGTATTTT.

This chain joins TRBV20-1 and TRBJ2-5; 9 bases map to TRBD2. Germline trimming cut 3 bases from V and 0 bases from J; bases unmatched to any gene: 8. Germline CDR1 reads DFQATT; CDR2 reads SNEGSKA (reference sequence). The CDR3 has 16 residues. The CDR3 protein is CSASWPTSGNQETQYF. The CDR3 nucleotides are TGCAGTGCTAGTTGGCCGACTAGCGGAAACCAAGAGACCCAGTACTTC.

The chain is built from TRBV10-3 and TRBJ1-1; the D gene is possibly TRBD1 (5 bases). This CDR3 region has 14 residues. V shed 2 bases and J shed 4 bases, with 11 bases lying between them. Germline CDR1 is ENHRY and CDR2 is SYGVKD. The CDR3 nucleotides read TGTGCCATCAGTGAGCCCGACAGAGGCACTGAAGCTTTCTTT. Translation gives CAISEPDRGTEAFF.

Concerning this clonotype itself: A junction boundary mismatches the germline segment, possibly from a read error. The chain carries TRBV5-4 and TRBJ2-7; 7 bases agree with TRBD1. CDR1 and CDR2 from the germline V gene are SGHNT and YYREEE (reference sequence). The CDR3 spans 13 residues. CDR3 loop: CASSRDSPYKQYF. For the CDR3, the DNA is TGTGCCAGCAGCCGGGACAGTCCCTACAAGCAGTACTTC.

This chain uses TRBV5-4 with TRBJ2-3; 11 positions agree with TRBD2. The CDR3 runs to 15 residues. Germline values: CDR1 SGHNT, CDR2 YYREEE (reference sequence). With 4 bases clipped from V and 5 bases from J, the junction kept 6 bases outside the gene matches. The CDR3 here is CASSPPLAGGDTQYF. The CDR3, as DNA: TGTGCCAGCAGCCCCCCCCTAGCGGGGGGAGATACGCAGTATTTT.

Sample share makes this clonotype large. The chain couples TRBV29-1 to TRBJ2-7, with no clear D. This CDR3 contains 11 residues. Trimming removed 6 bases at V and 2 bases at J, with 8 bases between. CDR1 is SQVTM and CDR2 is ANQGSEA in the germline V gene. CDR3 nucleotide sequence: TGCAGCGTGGCCGACACCTACGAGCAGTACTTC. This codes for CSVADTYEQYF.

This chain joins TRBV7-2 and TRBJ1-1, with 7 bases fitting TRBD1. Germline V gives CDR1 SGHTA, CDR2 FQGNSA. The ends lost 1 base at V and 4 bases at J; junction bases unmatched: 0. The CDR3 has 13 residues. CDR3 DNA: TGTGCCAGCAGCTTAGGACAGGGCACTGAAGCTTTCTTT. Amino acid sequence: CASSLGQGTEAFF. Using reference TRBV7-2 and TRBJ1-1 for the parts outside the CDR3, the full variable domain is GAGVSQSPSNKVTEKGKDVELRCDPISGHTALYWYRQSLGQGLEFLIYFQGNSAPDKSGLPSDRFSAERTGGSVSTLTIQRTQQEDSAVYLCASSLGQGTEAFFGQGTRLTVV.

This clonotype was counted between two and nine times. The chain recombines TRBV7-6 with TRBJ2-5; 11 bases map to TRBD2. Germline CDR1 SGHVS, CDR2 FNYEAQ. This CDR3 contains 16 residues. J gave up 4 bases and V 2 bases, and 6 bases lay outside the gene matches. CDR3 in amino acids: CASSLTSGGQRETQYF. CDR3 nucleotides: TGTGCCAGCAGCTTAACTAGCGGGGGCCAGCGAGAGACCCAGTACTTC.